These 31 T cell receptor beta chains were all obtained from the same sample, sequenced in a study of T cells in Graves' hyperthyroidism and ophthalmopathy. The investigators amplified TCR beta CDR3 regions from RNA transcripts. When the TCR CDR3 underwent first-round RT-PCR, the HTBI primer set was used. MiXCR, applied by TCRdb to the multiplex PCR reads, yields one record per CDR3 protein. The profile shows some 770,000 distinct CDR3 sequences, 15% to 20% of them singletons. Sequenced sample: blood. Receptors originate from a man aged 18 to 35 with Graves' hyperthyroidism.

This clonotype was counted only a few times. The CDR3 bases are TGTGCCAGCAGCCCGCTTGAGCGGGAGGGTAATGAGCAGTTCTTC. Translation: CASSPLEREGNEQFF. The rearrangement joins TRBV9 to TRBJ2-1; 10 nucleotides align to TRBD2. The V gene end was trimmed by 4 bases and the J gene end by 7 bases; junction bases not matched to a gene: 8. The CDR3 runs 15 residues. CDR1 and CDR2 from the germline V gene are SGDLS and YYNGEE.

At least ten counts were recorded for this clonotype. The gene calls are TRBV3-1 and TRBJ2-7; D is possibly TRBD2 (6 bases). Germline-derived CDR1 and CDR2 are LGHDT and YNNKEL (reference sequence). The germline V and J ends were trimmed by 0 bases and 7 bases, with 10 bases remaining between them. This CDR3 is 13 amino acids long. For the CDR3, the DNA is TGTGCCAGCAGCCAAGATCTAGCGCGGGAGCAGTACTTC. It is translated as CASSQDLAREQYF.

The V gene is TRBV7-9, the J gene TRBJ2-1; possibly TRBD1 or TRBD2 for D (6 bases each). Germline CDR1 is SEHNR and CDR2 is FQNEAQ (reference sequence). This CDR3 region has 16 residues. The V end was cut by 2 bases, the J end by 3 bases, with 14 bases between. DNA of the CDR3: TGTGCCAGCAGCTTATTCGGGGGCGGAATCTACAATGAGCAGTTCTTC. Its translation: CASSLFGGGIYNEQFF. The whole variable domain, remainder taken from reference TRBV7-9 and TRBJ2-1, is DTGVSQNPRHKITKRGQNVTFRCDPISEHNRLYWYRQTLGQGPEFLTYFQNEAQLEKSRLLSDRFSAERPKGSFSTLEIQRTEQGDSAMYLCASSLFGGGIYNEQFFGPGTRLTVL.

The V and J genes are TRBV19 and TRBJ2-1; D not resolved. CDR1 LNHDA and CDR2 SQIVND come from the germline V gene (reference sequence). This CDR3 has 15 residues. V was cut by 0 bases and J by 4 bases, with 10 bases left in between. The chain's CDR3 is CASSIESPVYNEQFF. The CDR3 DNA is TGTGCCAGTAGTATAGAGTCCCCGGTGTACAATGAGCAGTTCTTC.

The sample holds many counts of this clonotype. The CDR3 region is CSARDPGSLTYEQYF. For the CDR3, the DNA is TGCAGTGCTAGAGATCCCGGGTCTTTGACCTACGAGCAGTACTTC. The chain joins TRBV20-1 to TRBJ2-7; D call uncertain. Germline-derived CDR1 and CDR2 are DFQATT and SNEGSKA (reference sequence). Trimming took 0 bases from V and 2 from J, leaving 14 bases between them. The CDR3 is 15 amino acids.

This clonotype was seen ten or more times. The J gene is TRBJ2-7, the V gene TRBV28; D remains unclear. The CDR3 covers 14 residues. Between the trimmed V and J ends, which lost 3 bases and 4 bases, there was a span of 13 bases. From germline, CDR1 is MDHEN and CDR2 SYDVKM. This chain's CDR3 is CASSLDQKGYEQYF. The CDR3 nucleotides are TGTGCCAGCAGTTTGGATCAGAAAGGGTACGAGCAGTACTTC.

V and J are TRBV20-1 and TRBJ2-7; 10 positions agree with TRBD2. Germline V gene sequence: CDR1 DFQATT, CDR2 SNEGSKA (reference sequence). The CDR3 contains 16 residues. V shed 3 bases and J 0 bases; nucleotides not matched to a gene: 8. The CDR3 sequence is CSASGLAVKSSYEQYF. For the CDR3, the DNA is TGCAGTGCTAGCGGACTAGCGGTGAAGAGCTCCTACGAGCAGTACTTC.

This clonotype was counted a few times. V usage is TRBV4-1 and J usage is TRBJ1-1; D may be TRBD1 (5 bases). CDR3 length: 16 residues. V gave up 0 bases and J gave up 4 bases, with 15 bases separating them. Germline V gives CDR1 MGHRA, CDR2 YSYEKL. The CDR3 loop is CASSQDSRGRGTEAFF. The CDR3 DNA reads TGCGCCAGCAGCCAAGATAGTCGGGGCCGGGGCACTGAAGCTTTCTTT.

This clonotype was seen many times. The chain joins TRBV11-2 to TRBJ1-6; a weak D match, TRBD1 (6 bases). V was cut by 4 bases and J by 7 bases, with 14 bases left in between. From germline, CDR1 is SGHAT and CDR2 FQNNGV. The CDR3 extends over 15 amino acids. CDR3 bases: TGTGCCAGCAGCTCCCTAAGGGGGACGAATTCACCCCTCCACTTT. Its protein is CASSSLRGTNSPLHF.

This clonotype was seen a few times. In DNA form, the CDR3 reads TGTGCCAGCAGCTTCATGAGCGGGTCCTACGAGCAGTACTTC. Protein product: CASSFMSGSYEQYF. V gene TRBV7-2 combines with J gene TRBJ2-7; maybe TRBD2 (6 bases). Germline V gene sequence: CDR1 SGHTA, CDR2 FQGNSA. The CDR3 runs to 14 residues. V was shortened by 3 bases and J by 1 base, with 10 bases between the two germline ends. Based on the CDR3 plus reference TRBV7-2 and TRBJ2-7, the full variable domain is GAGVSQSPSNKVTEKGKDVELRCDPISGHTALYWYRQSLGQGLEFLIYFQGNSAPDKSGLPSDRFSAERTGGSVSTLTIQRTQQEDSAVYLCASSFMSGSYEQYFGPGTRLTVT.

V is TRBV10-3 and J is TRBJ2-1; D is tentatively TRBD1 or TRBD2 (5 bases each). The germline gives CDR1 ENHRY, CDR2 SYGVKD. The length of the CDR3 is 12 residues. The V end was cut by 6 bases, the J end by 7 bases, with 10 bases between. The CDR3 sequence: CAISGTSNEQFF. The CDR3, as DNA: TGTGCCATCAGCGGGACGTCAAATGAGCAGTTCTTC.

This clonotype appeared many times. The V gene is TRBV12-3 or TRBV12-4, the J gene TRBJ2-7, with D hard to call. This CDR3 contains 11 residues. Trimming removed 9 bases from V and 6 bases from J, with 12 bases in between. This CDR3 reads CASSIGGEQYF. The CDR3 nucleotides read TGTGCCAGTTCAATTGGTGGCGAGCAGTACTTC.

This clonotype came up a few times. The chain recombines TRBV27 with TRBJ2-1; 10 bases line up with TRBD2. Germline V gene data show CDR1 as MNHEY and CDR2 as SMNVEV (reference sequence). The CDR3 loop spans 19 amino acids. With 1 base clipped from V and 4 bases from J, the junction kept 13 bases outside the gene matches. CDR3 DNA: TGTGCCAGCAGTTTATTCCCTCCTCACACTAGCGGGAAATACAATGAGCAGTTCTTC. Translated, it gives CASSLFPPHTSGKYNEQFF.

Points on this clonotype: The junction shows a germline mismatch at one end, possibly a read error. This chain connects TRBV7-9 to TRBJ2-2; the D is unclear. This CDR3 has 14 residues. Germline V gene sequence: CDR1 SEHNR, CDR2 FQNEAQ (reference sequence). The CDR3 region is CARSLDGYTGELFF. Written as DNA, the CDR3 is TGTGCCCGCAGCTTAGATGGCTACACCGGGGAGCTGTTTTTT.

This clonotype was detected a few times. The chain carries TRBV11-2 and TRBJ2-3, with 13 bases aligning to TRBD2. The CDR3 consists of 18 residues. CDR1 and CDR2 from the germline V gene are SGHAT and FQNNGV. J gave up 2 bases and V 4 bases, and 9 bases lay outside the gene matches. CDR3: CASSSRGGLAGITDTQYF. In nucleotides, the CDR3 is TGTGCCAGCAGCTCACGGGGGGGACTAGCGGGAATCACAGATACGCAGTATTTT.

This clonotype was counted between two and nine times. The J gene is TRBJ1-2, the V gene TRBV28; tentatively, D is TRBD1 (5 bases). CDR1 is MDHEN and CDR2 is SYDVKM in the germline V gene. This CDR3 is 13 amino acids long. V lost 5 bases, J lost 4 bases, and 11 bases lay in between. As DNA, the CDR3 is TGTGCCAGCAGTCGACAGCTGAGCTATGGCTACACCTTC. It yields the protein CASSRQLSYGYTF.

The genes are TRBV6-2 or TRBV6-3 and TRBJ2-7; 8 nucleotides agree with TRBD2. CDR1 and CDR2 (germline): MNHEY, SVGEGT. The CDR3 runs to 16 residues. Trimming at V came to 8 bases and at J to 7 bases, leaving 19 bases not matched to a gene. CDR3 region: CASFPVGREGPREQYF. Here the CDR3 DNA reads TGTGCCAGCTTCCCTGTGGGTCGGGAGGGCCCTAGGGAGCAGTACTTC.

This clonotype was picked up many times. For the CDR3, the DNA is TGTGCCAGCAGTGCCTCGGGCGCGGGAGTTTACGAGCAGTACTTC. It codes for CASSASGAGVYEQYF. The chain employs TRBV6-1 and TRBJ2-7, with TRBD2 matching over 7 bases. The CDR3 consists of 15 residues. The trim removed 4 bases at V and 4 bases at J, leaving 10 bases unmatched. Per germline, CDR1 MNHNS and CDR2 SASEGT.

This clonotype was seen many times. This chain links TRBV6-9 with TRBJ2-5; perhaps TRBD2 as D (5 bases). V was clipped by 0 bases and J by 5 bases, with 10 bases between them. The CDR3 consists of 14 residues. The germline V gene encodes CDR1 MNHGY and CDR2 SVAAGI. The CDR3 loop is CASSYSGSRETQYF. The CDR3 nucleotides read TGTGCCAGCAGTTATTCGGGGAGTCGGGAGACCCAGTACTTC.

The chain employs TRBV9 and TRBJ2-7; D possibly corresponds to TRBD2 (6 bases). V shed 4 bases and J shed 3 bases, with 17 bases lying between them. The germline CDR1 and CDR2 sequences are SGDLS and YYNGEE. This CDR3 has 15 amino acids. The CDR3 here is CASSPGGRVDYEQYF. The CDR3 DNA follows: TGTGCCAGCAGCCCCGGGGGTAGGGTAGACTACGAGCAGTACTTC.

This clonotype appeared many times. The chain uses TRBV18 and TRBJ1-1; 7 nucleotides agree with TRBD1. The CDR3 is 16 residues long. With 3 bases clipped from V and 2 bases from J, the junction kept 9 bases outside the gene matches. Germline V gene sequence: CDR1 KGHSH, CDR2 LQKENI. The CDR3, as DNA: TGTGCCAGCTCACCCTTAAAAAACAGGGGTAACACTGAAGCTTTCTTT. Translated: CASSPLKNRGNTEAFF.

The chain recombines TRBV24-1 with TRBJ2-3; TRBD1 agrees at 7 bases. The CDR3 extends over 15 amino acids. Germline V gene data show CDR1 as KGHDR and CDR2 as SFDVKD. V dropped 2 bases and J dropped 4; count of bases not matched to a gene: 5. The CDR3 DNA follows: TGTGCCACCAGTGATTCAAGGGGGCCGCCAGATACGCAGTATTTT. Encoded protein: CATSDSRGPPDTQYF.

The rearrangement links TRBV9 to TRBJ2-3; D is perhaps TRBD2 (6 bases). Germline CDR1 reads SGDLS; CDR2 reads YYNGEE. Trimming left V 0 bases short and J 6 bases short, with 11 bases between. The CDR3 is made up of 14 amino acids. CDR3 coding DNA: TGTGCCAGCAGCGTAGTTGGAGGGTTGGATACGCAGTATTTT. This translates into CASSVVGGLDTQYF.

This clonotype was counted at least ten times. CDR3 sequence: CASSQQGAGEQFF. CDR3 nucleotide sequence: TGTGCCAGCAGCCAACAGGGGGCGGGCGAGCAGTTCTTC. J is TRBJ2-1 and V is TRBV3-1; TRBD1 agrees at 8 bases. The germline V gene encodes CDR1 LGHDT and CDR2 YNNKEL (reference sequence). This CDR3 contains 13 residues. Unmatched junction bases numbered 4, after V lost 2 bases and J lost 10 bases.

With regard to this clonotype: This could be a read error, since a much larger clone is one nucleotide away. Without the conserved terminal phenylalanine or tryptophan, this CDR3 likely stems from a read error. This sequence joins TRBV3-1 and TRBJ1-1; TRBD1 matches at 11 bases. CDR1 is LGHDT and CDR2 is YNNKEL in the germline V gene (reference sequence). The CDR3 has 15 residues. V trimming: 4 bases; J trimming: 4 bases; junction bases outside the gene matches: 5. The CDR3 region has the DNA TGTGCCAGCAGCCGTGGGGGACAGGGGGGCACTGAAGCTTTCTCT. Translated, it gives CASSRGGQGGTEAFS.

The V gene is TRBV28, the J gene TRBJ2-4; D is possibly TRBD1 (6 bases). The germline V and J ends were trimmed by 6 bases and 7 bases, with 10 bases remaining between them. This CDR3 spans 12 amino acids. In germline, CDR1 is MDHEN, CDR2 SYDVKM. In nucleotides, the CDR3 is TGTGCCAGCAGCTTGGGGGCGAACATTCAGTACTTC. The encoded protein is CASSLGANIQYF.

This clonotype appeared a few times. The rearrangement uses TRBV20-1 and TRBJ2-5, with 7 bases that match TRBD1. Trimming cost V 6 bases and J 5 bases; bases outside gene matches: 6. This CDR3 spans 12 amino acids. The germline V gene encodes CDR1 DFQATT and CDR2 SNEGSKA (reference sequence). DNA for the CDR3: TGCAGTGCAGGGGGCAACCGCGAGACCCAGTACTTC. Amino acid sequence: CSAGGNRETQYF.

In this sample, this clonotype turned up many times. The V gene is TRBV30, the J gene TRBJ2-5; 8 nucleotides align to TRBD2. The CDR3 contains 13 residues. J gave up 5 bases and V 5 bases, and 7 bases lay outside the gene matches. CDR1 and CDR2 (germline): GTSNPN, SVGIG (reference sequence). The CDR3 region is CAWGAREGETQYF. In DNA form, the CDR3 reads TGTGCCTGGGGCGCACGGGAGGGGGAGACCCAGTACTTC.

The chain recombines TRBV5-5 with TRBJ1-6, with TRBD1 identical over 7 bases. The CDR3 is 15 residues long. The germline V gene has CDR1 SGHKS and CDR2 YYEKEE (reference sequence). V trimming: 2 bases; J trimming: 10 bases; junction bases outside the gene matches: 9. The CDR3 region has the DNA TGTGCCAGCAGCTTAGCCGACAGGGCCAGATCACCCCTCCACTTT. This gives the protein CASSLADRARSPLHF.

The chain links TRBV30 to TRBJ2-5; 8 bases agree with TRBD2. The CDR3 has 13 amino acids. Germline V gene data show CDR1 as GTSNPN and CDR2 as SVGIG (reference sequence). The trim removed 2 bases at V and 3 bases at J, leaving 2 bases unmatched. The CDR3 here is CAWSSGREETQYF. The CDR3 DNA reads as TGTGCCTGGAGTAGCGGGAGAGAAGAGACCCAGTACTTC.

This chain uses TRBV11-3 with TRBJ2-7; no clear D. Trimming stripped 1 base from V and 6 bases from J, with 13 bases between. The CDR3 extends over 14 amino acids. Looked up from germline, CDR1 is SGHNT and CDR2 is YENEEA. CDR3 sequence (DNA): TGTGCCAGCAGCTTAGTAGGGTATGGCGGCGAGCAGTACTTC. It translates to CASSLVGYGGEQYF.